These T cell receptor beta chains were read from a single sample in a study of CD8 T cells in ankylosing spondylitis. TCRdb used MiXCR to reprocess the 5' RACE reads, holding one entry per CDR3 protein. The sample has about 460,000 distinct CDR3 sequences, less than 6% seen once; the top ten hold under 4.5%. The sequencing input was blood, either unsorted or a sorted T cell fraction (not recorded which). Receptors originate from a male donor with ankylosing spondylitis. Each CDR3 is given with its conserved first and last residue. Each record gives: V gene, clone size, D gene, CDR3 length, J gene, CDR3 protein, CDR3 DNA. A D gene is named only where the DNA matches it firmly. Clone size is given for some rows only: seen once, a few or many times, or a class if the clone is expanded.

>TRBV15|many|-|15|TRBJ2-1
CATSSKRGDNDEQFF
TGTGCCACCAGCTCAAAAAGGGGGGATAACGATGAGCAGTTCTTC
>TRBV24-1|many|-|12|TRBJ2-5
CATSDWQETQYF
TGTGCCACCAGTGATTGGCAAGAGACCCAGTACTTC
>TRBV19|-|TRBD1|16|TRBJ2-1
CASRPLSSDRANEQFF
TGTGCCAGTAGGCCGTTAAGTTCGGACAGGGCCAATGAGCAGTTCTTC
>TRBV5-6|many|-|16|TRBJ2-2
CASSSGRGSYTGELFF
TGTGCCAGCAGCTCCGGACGGGGGTCGTACACCGGGGAGCTGTTTTTT
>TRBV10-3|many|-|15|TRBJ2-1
CAITPTTVPYNEQFF
TGTGCCATCACCCCGACGACAGTTCCCTACAATGAGCAGTTCTTC
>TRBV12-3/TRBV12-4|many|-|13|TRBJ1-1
CASVTGPGTEAFF
TGTGCCAGCGTAACCGGACCTGGGACTGAAGCTTTCTTT
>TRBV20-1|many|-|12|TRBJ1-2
CSARAGGSGYTF
TGCAGTGCTAGGGCAGGAGGATCTGGCTACACCTTC
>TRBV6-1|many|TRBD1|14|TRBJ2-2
CASSWTGVSGELFF
TGTGCCAGCAGCTGGACAGGGGTCTCCGGGGAGCTGTTTTTT
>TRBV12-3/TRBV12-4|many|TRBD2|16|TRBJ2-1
CASSRTSGRGDNEQFF
TGTGCCAGCAGTAGGACTAGCGGGAGGGGCGACAATGAGCAGTTCTTC
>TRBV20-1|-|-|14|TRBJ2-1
CSAREPRSYNEQFF
TGCAGTGCTAGGGAGCCCAGGTCATACAATGAGCAGTTCTTC
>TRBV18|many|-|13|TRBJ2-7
CASSRIGSREQYF
TGTGCCAGCTCCCGGATCGGGAGTCGAGAGCAGTACTTC
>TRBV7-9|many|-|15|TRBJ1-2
CASSTDHGAPYGYTF
TGTGCCAGCAGCACCGATCACGGGGCTCCCTATGGCTACACCTTC
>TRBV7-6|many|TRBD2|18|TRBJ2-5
CASSLGGGLAGWKETQYF
TGTGCCAGCAGCTTAGGCGGGGGACTAGCGGGATGGAAGGAGACCCAGTACTTC
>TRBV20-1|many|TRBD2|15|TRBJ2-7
CSARGGLAGAYEQYF
TGCAGTGCTAGAGGTGGGCTAGCGGGAGCCTACGAGCAGTACTTC
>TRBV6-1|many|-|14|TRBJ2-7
CASSPGTFGYEQYF
TGTGCCAGCAGTCCCGGGACTTTCGGCTACGAGCAGTACTTC
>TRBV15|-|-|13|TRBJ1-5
CATSRGGYQPQHF
TGTGCCACCAGCAGAGGTGGCTATCAGCCCCAGCATTTT
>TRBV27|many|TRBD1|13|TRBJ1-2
CASSATGGYGYTF
TGTGCCAGCAGTGCCACAGGGGGCTATGGCTACACCTTC
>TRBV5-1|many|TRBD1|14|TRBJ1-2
CASSSGTGVYGYTF
TGCGCCAGCAGCTCCGGGACAGGGGTCTATGGCTACACCTTC
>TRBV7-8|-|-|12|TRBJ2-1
CASSLGGNEQLF
TGTGCCAGCAGCTTAGGAGGGAATGAGCAGCTCTTC
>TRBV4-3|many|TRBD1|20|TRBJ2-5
CASSQVTGAHHIPYQETQYF
TGCGCCAGCAGCCAAGTCACAGGGGCCCACCACATACCATACCAAGAGACCCAGTACTTC
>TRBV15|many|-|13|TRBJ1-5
CATSRERWQPQHF
TGTGCCACCAGCAGAGAGAGGTGGCAGCCCCAGCATTTT
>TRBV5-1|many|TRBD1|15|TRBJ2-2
CASSSYRGNTGELFF
TGCGCCAGCAGCTCTTACAGGGGGAACACCGGGGAGCTGTTTTTT
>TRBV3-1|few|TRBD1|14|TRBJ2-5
CASSPSGTATTQYF
TGTGCCAGCAGCCCCTCCGGGACAGCTACCACCCAGTACTTC
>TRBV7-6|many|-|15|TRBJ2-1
CASSLGWTAVNEQFF
TGTGCCAGCAGCTTAGGCTGGACTGCCGTCAATGAGCAGTTCTTC
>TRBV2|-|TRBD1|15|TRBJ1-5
CASSVGGGANQPQHF
TGTGCCAGCAGTGTGGGAGGGGGCGCGAATCAGCCCCAGCATTTT
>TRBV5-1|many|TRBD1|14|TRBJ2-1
CASSPMTGGNEQFF
TGCGCCAGCAGCCCCATGACAGGGGGGAATGAGCAGTTCTTC